This T cell receptor beta chain is from a study of cytomegalovirus exposure and HLA in healthy donors. The PCR ran on 60 Vbeta and 13 Jbeta primers. Clones were read by immunoSEQ multiplex PCR, and TCRdb kept only the in-frame ones, dropping some. This table has 50,000 or so clones, more than 65% appearing once. The table lists this clone with a few counts. Its antigen is not identified. Overall study results and limits: Per a prior analysis, the majority of TCR beta V segments were productive roughly 87% or roughly 30% of the time. The majority of TCR sequences were rare, yet some public TCRs appeared in many donors. Later work found most CMV-associated TCR beta chains apparently HLA-restricted. Later, TCR association rates were found to vary by HLA locus, highest for DRB1 and lowest for HLA-C.

CDR3 length: 14 residues. V shed 4 bases and J 6 bases; nucleotides not matched to a gene: 6. CDR1 and CDR2 (germline): LNHDA, SQIVND (reference sequence). Sequenced: PBMCs. The rearrangement joins TRBV19 to TRBJ2-1; 7 bases agree with TRBD2. The sequence was obtained from a man aged 35 to 55 in good health and CMV-seropositive. The CDR3 DNA sequence: TGTGCCAGTAGTACCGGGACTACACCCAATGAGCAGTTCTTC. Translation: CASSTGTTPNEQFF.